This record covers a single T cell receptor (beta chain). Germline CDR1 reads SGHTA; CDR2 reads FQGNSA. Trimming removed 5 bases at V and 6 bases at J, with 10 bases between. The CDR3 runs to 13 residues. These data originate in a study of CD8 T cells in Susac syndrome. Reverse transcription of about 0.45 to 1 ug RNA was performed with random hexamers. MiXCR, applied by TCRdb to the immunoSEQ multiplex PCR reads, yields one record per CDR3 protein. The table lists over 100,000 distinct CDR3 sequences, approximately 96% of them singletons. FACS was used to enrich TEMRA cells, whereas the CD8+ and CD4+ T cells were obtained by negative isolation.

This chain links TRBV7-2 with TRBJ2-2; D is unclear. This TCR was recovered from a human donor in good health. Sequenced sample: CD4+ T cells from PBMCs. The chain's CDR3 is CASSRARSGELFF. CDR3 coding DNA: TGTGCCAGCAGCCGCGCCCGATCCGGGGAGCTGTTTTTT.